Given below is one TCR beta chain in context. Its antigen is not identified. TCRdb analysed the 5' RACE reads with MiXCR anew, one entry per CDR3 protein. The sample lists about 160,000 distinct CDR3 sequences, approximately 9.9% occurring once. The data are from a study of T cells after yellow fever vaccination. General study points: FACS-sorted repertoires could contain abundant clonotypes contaminating from the bulk population.

Germline V lookup: CDR1 SEHNR, CDR2 FQNEAQ (reference sequence). V shed 5 bases and J shed 5 bases, with 15 bases lying between them. The CDR3 totals 14 residues. This sequence was found in a man younger than 35 who received the YFV17D yellow fever vaccine. V is TRBV7-9 and J is TRBJ1-1; D ambiguous. The sequences come from CD8+ T cells sorted from PBMCs, collected 45 days after the yellow fever booster vaccination. The DNA of the CDR3 is TGTGCCAGCAGCCCTCCCGGCAGCCTTACTGAAGCTTTCTTT. Its translation is CASSPPGSLTEAFF.